The 25 T cell receptor beta chains given below trace back to one sample, sequenced in a study of beta chain features in type 1 diabetes. These receptors' antigens are unknown. General study findings and limits: Type 1 diabetes patients had moderately but significantly shorter TCRB CDR3s in all four CD4+ subsets.

Reverse transcribing all isolated RNA meant expressed TCRB transcripts were sequenced. Sequencing used immunoSEQ multiplex PCR; TCRdb keeps in-frame clones, though not all of them. The sample records about 160,000 clones, around 7.8% being singletons. The specimen was central memory CD4+ T cells from blood. The receptor source for this set is a woman aged 40 to 49 with type 1 diabetes.

The CDR3 DNA reads TGCGCCAGCAGCTTGGGTGGGGAGCGCAGTGAGCAGTTCTTC. This sequence encodes CASSLGGERSEQFF. This sequence joins TRBV5-1 and TRBJ2-1; TRBD2 is a possible D gene (5 bases). Germline CDR1 and CDR2: SGHRS and YFSETQ. There are 14 residues in the CDR3. Trimming took 0 bases from V and 9 from J, leaving 13 bases between them.

The genes are TRBV19 and TRBJ1-1; D not resolved. The CDR3 runs 11 residues. The germline V and J ends were trimmed by 1 base and 7 bases, with 4 bases remaining between them. CDR1 is LNHDA, CDR2 SQIVND, per germline (reference sequence). In nucleotides, the CDR3 is TGTGCCAGTAGTATAGGCGTTGAAGCTTTCTTT. It is translated as CASSIGVEAFF.

The rearrangement links TRBV11-2 to TRBJ2-1; 7 bases align to TRBD2. This CDR3 has 17 amino acids. V was clipped by 5 bases and J by 7 bases; unmatched bases: 17. Germline V CDR1 and CDR2: SGHAT, FQNNGV. CDR3 loop: CASSLTPSGASRNEQFF. CDR3 in DNA: TGTGCCAGCAGCCTCACACCTAGCGGAGCCTCTAGGAATGAGCAGTTCTTC.

A few counts support this clone. The chain uses TRBV30 and TRBJ1-4; no reliable D call. The CDR3 is 14 amino acids. The V end lost 2 bases, the J end lost 6 bases, and 13 bases lay between the germline ends. The germline CDR1 and CDR2 sequences are GTSNPN and SVGIG (reference sequence). This chain's CDR3 is CAWSLTVGDEKLFF. The CDR3 region has the DNA TGTGCCTGGAGTTTGACCGTCGGAGATGAAAAACTGTTTTTT.

The chain recombines TRBV11-2 with TRBJ2-7; 11 bases are shared with TRBD1. The CDR3 sequence is 15 residues long. In germline, CDR1 is SGHAT, CDR2 FQNNGV. Trimming at V came to 4 bases and at J to 4 bases, leaving 6 bases not matched to a gene. The CDR3: CASSSNRDRGYEQYF. The DNA for the CDR3 is TGTGCCAGCAGCTCCAACCGGGACAGGGGGTACGAGCAGTACTTC.

This clone was seen a few times. The J gene is TRBJ1-1, the V gene TRBV25-1; possibly TRBD1 for D (5 bases). Trimming left V 10 bases short and J 8 bases short, with 14 bases between. CDR3 length: 11 residues. Germline V gives CDR1 MGHDK, CDR2 SYGVNS. The CDR3 nucleotides read TGTGCCACGCAGACAGCCTACGAAGCTTTCTTT. It encodes CATQTAYEAFF.

The chain employs TRBV18 and TRBJ1-5, with D tentatively TRBD1 (6 bases). Germline loops: CDR1 KGHSH, CDR2 LQKENI. V lost 4 bases to trimming and J lost 7 bases, with 14 bases between them. The CDR3 totals 14 residues. In nucleotides, the CDR3 is TGTGCCAGCTCACTTCGGGACAAGATACAGCCCCAGCATTTT. This sequence encodes CASSLRDKIQPQHF.

This clone was picked up a small number of times. The chain links TRBV15 to TRBJ2-5; maybe TRBD1 (6 bases). The germline gives CDR1 LNHNV, CDR2 YYDKDF (reference sequence). There are 14 residues in the CDR3. V lost 0 bases to trimming and J lost 5 bases, with 10 bases between them. The CDR3 sequence: CATSRDRGLETQYF. For the CDR3, the DNA is TGTGCCACCAGCAGAGACAGGGGCCTGGAGACCCAGTACTTC.

This clone turned up a few times. This sequence joins TRBV27 and TRBJ2-5, with D possibly TRBD2 on 5 matching bases. The germline V gene has CDR1 MNHEY and CDR2 SMNVEV (reference sequence). The germline V and J ends were trimmed by 5 bases and 7 bases, with 17 bases remaining between them. The CDR3 has 14 amino acids. The CDR3 is CASSPKTSAGTQYF. The CDR3, as DNA: TGTGCCAGCAGTCCGAAAACTAGTGCAGGGACCCAGTACTTC.

The chain is built from TRBV6-6 and TRBJ2-6; D is possibly TRBD2 (5 bases). Germline CDR1 is MNHNY and CDR2 is SVGAGI (reference sequence). Trimming stripped 5 bases from V and 12 bases from J, with 23 bases between. This CDR3 spans 16 amino acids. The CDR3 sequence: CASSTPRGNTVLVLTF. Written as DNA, the CDR3 is TGTGCCAGCAGTACCCCCCGAGGGAATACGGTCCTCGTCCTGACTTTC.

The chain joins TRBV30 to TRBJ1-5, with D unresolved. The CDR3 spans 13 residues. Germline V gives CDR1 GTSNPN, CDR2 SVGIG (reference sequence). The V and J ends lost 0 bases and 4 bases respectively, with 7 bases between them. As DNA, the CDR3 is TGTGCCTGGAGTGTCTCGGGTAATCAGCCCCAGCATTTT. Its translation is CAWSVSGNQPQHF.

This chain joins TRBV27 and TRBJ1-1, with 9 bases that match TRBD1. The trim removed 5 bases at V and 3 bases at J, leaving 4 bases unmatched. This CDR3 spans 14 amino acids. Germline values: CDR1 MNHEY, CDR2 SMNVEV (reference sequence). The CDR3, as DNA: TGTGCCAGCAGTAAACAGGGGGCGGACACTGAAGCTTTCTTT. It is translated as CASSKQGADTEAFF.

This clone was picked up a small number of times. The rearrangement uses TRBV19 and TRBJ2-3; D might be TRBD2 (5 bases). CDR3 length: 15 residues. Trimming shortened V by 7 bases and J by 0 bases, and 14 bases separated the two germline ends. Germline assignment: CDR1 LNHDA and CDR2 SQIVND (reference sequence). CDR3 sequence (DNA): TGTGCCAGTACTCAACGGGATGCGAGCACAGATACGCAGTATTTT. Translation: CASTQRDASTDTQYF.

This clone showed up just a few times. The chain is built from TRBV4-3 and TRBJ2-3; 9 bases fit TRBD2. CDR3 length: 17 amino acids. Looked up from germline, CDR1 is LGHNA and CDR2 is YSLEER. V trimming: 0 bases; J trimming: 5 bases; junction bases outside the gene matches: 9. CDR3 region: CASSQDWGGRAEDTQYF. The CDR3, as DNA: TGCGCCAGCAGCCAAGATTGGGGCGGGAGGGCCGAAGATACGCAGTATTTT.

The chain couples TRBV27 to TRBJ1-2, with 8 bases that match TRBD1. Germline V gene lookup returns CDR1 MNHEY and CDR2 SMNVEV (reference sequence). The CDR3 extends over 14 amino acids. J was trimmed by 8 bases and V by 8 bases; bases with no gene match: 13. CDR3 residues: CASSSNRGLGGYTF. The DNA of the CDR3 is TGTGCCAGCTCCTCGAACAGGGGGTTGGGGGGCTACACCTTC.

This chain joins TRBV15 and TRBJ1-1; D remains ambiguous. V lost 0 bases to trimming and J lost 7 bases, with 9 bases between them. The CDR3 is made up of 13 amino acids. Germline CDR1 and CDR2: LNHNV and YYDKDF (reference sequence). As DNA, the CDR3 is TGTGCCACCAGCAGAGATGGGCAGCTTGAAGCTTTCTTT. Protein: CATSRDGQLEAFF.

The gene calls are TRBV29-1 and TRBJ2-3; 13 bases match TRBD2. Germline CDR1 SQVTM, CDR2 ANQGSEA. J lost 6 bases, V lost 5 bases, and 5 bases had no gene match. The CDR3 loop spans 14 amino acids. In DNA, the CDR3 is TGCAGCGTTCGACTAGCGGGGGGCCGGGATACGCAGTATTTT. Its translation is CSVRLAGGRDTQYF.

This clone was counted between two and nine times. The J gene is TRBJ2-7, the V gene TRBV18, with 11 nucleotides matching TRBD2. The germline gives CDR1 KGHSH, CDR2 LQKENI. The V segment lost 6 bases and the J segment 7 bases; nucleotides outside the gene matches: 11. The CDR3 totals 15 residues. In DNA form, the CDR3 reads TGTGCCAGCTCCTCCTTAGCGGGAGGGCCGAGAGAGCAGTACTTC. It codes for CASSSLAGGPREQYF. Filled out from reference TRBV18 and TRBJ2-7, the complete variable domain reads NAGVMQNPRHLVRRRGQEARLRCSPMKGHSHVYWYRQLPEEGLKFMVYLQKENIIDESGMPKERFSAEFPKEGPSILRIQQVVRGDSAAYFCASSSLAGGPREQYFGPGTRLTVT.

The chain uses TRBV15 and TRBJ1-2; TRBD1 matches at 7 bases. This CDR3 comprises 13 residues. Per the germline V gene, CDR1 is LNHNV and CDR2 is YYDKDF (reference sequence). Trimming removed 3 bases from V and 12 bases from J; junction bases left unmatched: 10. The CDR3 nucleotides read TGTGCCACCAGCAGGGGACAGTCCCCTATGAACACCTTC. Amino acid sequence: CATSRGQSPMNTF.

This clone turned up a few times. The genes are TRBV7-2 and TRBJ2-1, with a possible D match to TRBD1 (6 bases). From germline, CDR1 is SGHTA and CDR2 FQGNSA. V was cut by 6 bases and J by 2 bases, with 14 bases left in between. This CDR3 region has 15 residues. This CDR3 reads CASSPDTGTYNEQFF. DNA for the CDR3: TGTGCCAGCAGTCCAGACACAGGGACCTACAATGAGCAGTTCTTC.

This clone was seen only a few times. The V gene is TRBV27, the J gene TRBJ1-6; D not certain. The CDR3 spans 13 residues. Between the trimmed V and J ends, which lost 3 bases and 10 bases, there was a span of 10 bases. Per germline, CDR1 MNHEY and CDR2 SMNVEV (reference sequence). The CDR3 sequence: CASSFLGGSPLHF. The CDR3 DNA follows: TGTGCCAGCAGTTTTCTGGGAGGGTCACCCCTCCACTTT.

This chain uses TRBV29-1 with TRBJ1-2, with D possibly matching TRBD1 (5 bases). Looked up from germline, CDR1 is SQVTM and CDR2 is ANQGSEA. The CDR3 consists of 13 residues. V was cut by 7 bases and J by 2 bases, with 14 bases left in between. CDR3 DNA sequence: TGCAGCGCCTTTTGGTCAGGGAACTATGGCTACACCTTC. Translation: CSAFWSGNYGYTF.

The CDR3 sequence is CASSLTSGGSSSGANVLTF. Here the CDR3 DNA reads TGTGCCAGCAGCCTGACTAGCGGGGGCTCCAGCTCTGGGGCCAACGTCCTGACTTTC. The chain carries TRBV7-8 and TRBJ2-6; 12 bases map to TRBD2. Germline values: CDR1 SGHVS, CDR2 FQNEAQ. V shed 5 bases and J 0 bases; nucleotides not matched to a gene: 8. This CDR3 is 19 amino acids long.

The chain has TRBV5-6 and TRBJ2-1; D is perhaps TRBD1 (5 bases). This CDR3 comprises 15 residues. V was pared by 1 base and J by 8 bases, with 16 bases between. From germline, CDR1 is SGHDT and CDR2 YYEEEE. The CDR3 here is CASSLTLDSFHEQFF. The CDR3 coding sequence is TGTGCCAGCAGCTTGACCCTAGACAGCTTCCATGAGCAGTTCTTC.

This clone was counted a few times. The chain combines TRBV7-6 with TRBJ2-3, with D hard to call. Germline V gives CDR1 SGHVS, CDR2 FNYEAQ. This CDR3 spans 14 amino acids. V was cut by 2 bases and J by 2 bases, with 8 bases left in between. The CDR3 protein is CASSLLTATDTQYF. CDR3 sequence (DNA): TGTGCCAGCAGCTTACTAACAGCCACAGATACGCAGTATTTT.